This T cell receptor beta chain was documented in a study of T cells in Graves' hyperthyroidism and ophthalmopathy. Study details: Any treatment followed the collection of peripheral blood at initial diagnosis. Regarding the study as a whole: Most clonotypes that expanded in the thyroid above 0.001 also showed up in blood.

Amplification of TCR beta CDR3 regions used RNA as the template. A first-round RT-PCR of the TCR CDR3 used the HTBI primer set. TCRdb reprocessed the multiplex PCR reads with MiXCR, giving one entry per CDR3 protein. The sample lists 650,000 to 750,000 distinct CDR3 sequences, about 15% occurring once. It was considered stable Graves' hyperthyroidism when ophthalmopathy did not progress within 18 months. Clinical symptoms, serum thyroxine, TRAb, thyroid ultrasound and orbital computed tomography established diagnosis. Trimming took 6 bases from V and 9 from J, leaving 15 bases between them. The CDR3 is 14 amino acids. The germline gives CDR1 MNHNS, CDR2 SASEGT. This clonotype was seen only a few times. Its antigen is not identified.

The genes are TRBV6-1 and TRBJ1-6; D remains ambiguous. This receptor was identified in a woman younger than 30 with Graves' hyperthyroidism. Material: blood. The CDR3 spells CASSVDRVRSPLHF. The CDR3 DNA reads TGTGCCAGCAGCGTAGACCGCGTACGTTCACCCCTCCACTTT.